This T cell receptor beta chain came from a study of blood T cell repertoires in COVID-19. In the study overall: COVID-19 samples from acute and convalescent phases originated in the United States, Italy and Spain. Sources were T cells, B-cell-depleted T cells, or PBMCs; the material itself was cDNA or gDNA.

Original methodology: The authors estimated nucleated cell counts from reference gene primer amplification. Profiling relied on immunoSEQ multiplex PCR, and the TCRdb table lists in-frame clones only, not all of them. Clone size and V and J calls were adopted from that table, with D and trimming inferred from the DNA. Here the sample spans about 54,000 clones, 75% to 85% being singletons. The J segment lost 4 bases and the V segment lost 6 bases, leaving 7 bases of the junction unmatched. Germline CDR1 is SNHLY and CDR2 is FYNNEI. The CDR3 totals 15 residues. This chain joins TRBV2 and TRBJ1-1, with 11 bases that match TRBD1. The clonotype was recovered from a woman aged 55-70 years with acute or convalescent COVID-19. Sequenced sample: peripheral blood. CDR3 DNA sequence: TGTGCCAGCAGATTTTTGGGGACAGGGGGCACTGAAGCTTTCTTT. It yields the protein CASRFLGTGGTEAFF.